This T cell receptor (beta chain) was documented in a study of cytomegalovirus exposure and HLA in healthy donors. General study findings and limits: In an earlier analysis, in under 700 donors, most V segments appeared productive either ~87% or ~30% of the time. HLA alleles were associated with 16,000 or so TCR beta sequences in a later analysis at 0.05 false discovery rate. Prediction of most subjects' HLA-A and HLA-B alleles by TCR beta sequences was reportedly accurate.

CDR1 is SGHRS and CDR2 is YFSETQ in the germline V gene. This CDR3 spans 14 amino acids. V shed 4 bases, J shed 3 bases, and the junction held 3 bases outside the gene matches. This clone was recorded once. Its antigen remains unknown. The PCR used 60 Vbeta and 13 Jbeta primers. Authors' methods: Unique TCR beta chains totaled around 86 million in a later count, with around 10 million of them shared. Profiling relied on immunoSEQ multiplex PCR, and the TCRdb table lists in-frame clones only, not all of them. D and trimming were read from the DNA, whereas the V and J calls and clone size are those reported in that table. The sample includes 200,000 to 250,000 clones, about 81% of them seen just once.

The chain has TRBV5-1 and TRBJ1-1; 10 nucleotides agree with TRBD1. This TCR derives from a woman in her thirties or forties in good health and CMV-seropositive. The specimen was PBMCs. CDR3 sequence: CASSQDRGHTEAFF. The CDR3 DNA follows: TGCGCCAGCAGCCAAGACAGGGGGCACACTGAAGCTTTCTTT.